A selection of T cell receptor beta chains follows, all from one sample in a study of T cells after yellow fever vaccination. From the 5' RACE reads, TCRdb called clonotypes with MiXCR, one entry per CDR3 protein. The sample has 300,000 to 400,000 distinct CDR3 sequences, around 8.1% seen once. The sample in question was PBMCs, obtained around 45 days after the first yellow fever vaccination. The receptor source for this set is a man between 18 and 35 years old who received the YFV17D yellow fever vaccine. The CDR3 runs from the conserved cysteine through the conserved F or W. The order of the fields is V gene, clone size, J gene, D gene, CDR3 protein, CDR3 DNA. A D gene is named only where the DNA matches it firmly. Size values are once, few and many counts, or a class for expanded clones, and some rows have none.

V: TRBV5-1
size: .
J: TRBJ2-2
D: .
CDR3: CASSLWQGNTGELFF
DNA: TGCGCCAGCAGCTTGTGGCAGGGGAACACCGGGGAGCTGTTTTTT

V: TRBV4-1
size: .
J: TRBJ1-1
D: .
CDR3: CASSQGDMGFMNTEAFF
DNA: TGCGCCAGCAGCCAAGGTGACATGGGATTTATGAACACTGAAGCTTTCTTT

V: TRBV18
size: .
J: TRBJ2-7
D: .
CDR3: CASSPEQTTYEQYF
DNA: TGTGCCAGCTCACCGGAACAGACAACCTACGAGCAGTACTTC

V: TRBV12-3/TRBV12-4
size: few
J: TRBJ1-3
D: .
CDR3: CASRPTAGNTIYF
DNA: TGTGCCAGCAGACCGACAGCAGGAAACACCATATATTTT

V: TRBV10-3
size: few
J: TRBJ1-5
D: .
CDR3: CAISEGNQPQHF
DNA: TGTGCCATCAGTGAGGGCAATCAGCCCCAGCATTTT

V: TRBV10-3
size: .
J: TRBJ2-2
D: .
CDR3: CATSSGANTGELFF
DNA: TGTGCCACTTCCTCGGGCGCGAACACCGGGGAGCTGTTTTTT

V: TRBV9
size: few
J: TRBJ2-2
D: .
CDR3: CASSAATGELFF
DNA: TGTGCCAGCAGCGCCGCCACCGGGGAGCTGTTTTTT

V: TRBV5-1
size: few
J: TRBJ2-7
D: TRBD1
CDR3: CASSWETGGLEQYF
DNA: TGCGCCAGCAGTTGGGAGACAGGGGGGCTCGAGCAGTACTTC

V: TRBV6-2/TRBV6-3
size: few
J: TRBJ2-1
D: .
CDR3: CASSRTPEQFF
DNA: TGTGCCAGCAGTCGCACCCCTGAGCAGTTCTTC

V: TRBV6-2/TRBV6-3
size: few
J: TRBJ2-3
D: .
CDR3: CASSVRGALGADTQYF
DNA: TGTGCCAGCAGTGTCAGGGGGGCTCTTGGTGCAGATACGCAGTATTTT

V: TRBV11-2
size: .
J: TRBJ1-5
D: TRBD1
CDR3: CASSLGGDRGLNQPQHF
DNA: TGTGCCAGCAGCTTAGGAGGGGACAGGGGGCTTAATCAGCCCCAGCATTTT

V: TRBV20-1
size: .
J: TRBJ2-1
D: TRBD2
CDR3: CSARSSGSSYNEQFF
DNA: TGCAGTGCTAGAAGTAGCGGGAGCTCCTACAATGAGCAGTTCTTC

V: TRBV7-9
size: .
J: TRBJ2-7
D: TRBD1
CDR3: CASSLESGRGPYEQYF
DNA: TGTGCCAGCAGCTTAGAGTCTGGCAGGGGGCCCTACGAGCAGTACTTC

V: TRBV4-3
size: .
J: TRBJ1-1
D: .
CDR3: CASSRGLGRDTEAFF
DNA: TGCGCCAGCAGCCGAGGACTGGGAAGGGACACTGAAGCTTTCTTT

V: TRBV9
size: .
J: TRBJ2-1
D: TRBD2
CDR3: CASSGSGGGTYNEQFF
DNA: TGTGCCAGCAGCGGTAGCGGGGGCGGTACCTACAATGAGCAGTTCTTC

V: TRBV4-2
size: few
J: TRBJ1-1
D: .
CDR3: CASSPGRGTPGAFF
DNA: TGTGCCAGCAGCCCCGGGAGGGGGACCCCCGGAGCTTTCTTT

V: TRBV6-5
size: few
J: TRBJ2-4
D: TRBD2
CDR3: CASSFAHSGLAKNIQYF
DNA: TGTGCCAGCAGTTTTGCCCATAGCGGGCTAGCCAAAAACATTCAGTACTTC

V: TRBV5-6
size: .
J: TRBJ1-5
D: TRBD1
CDR3: CASSLQGARNQPQHF
DNA: TGTGCCAGCAGCTTACAGGGGGCCCGCAATCAGCCCCAGCATTTT

V: TRBV7-3
size: .
J: TRBJ2-1
D: TRBD2
CDR3: CASSSPSGTSGVGTYNEQFF
DNA: TGTGCCAGCAGCTCCCCATCCGGGACTAGCGGGGTTGGGACCTACAATGAGCAGTTCTTC

V: TRBV25-1
size: .
J: TRBJ2-1
D: .
CDR3: CASSEVGDPLHNEQFF
DNA: TGTGCCAGCAGTGAAGTAGGGGACCCCCTTCACAATGAGCAGTTCTTC

V: TRBV19
size: many
J: TRBJ2-1
D: .
CDR3: CASSTRAGEVEQFF
DNA: TGTGCCAGTAGTACCCGGGCCGGAGAGGTTGAGCAGTTCTTC

V: TRBV18
size: few
J: TRBJ1-1
D: .
CDR3: CASSPLFRQGNTEAFF
DNA: TGTGCCAGCTCACCTCTATTCCGGCAGGGTAACACTGAAGCTTTCTTT

V: TRBV3-1
size: many
J: TRBJ2-1
D: TRBD1
CDR3: CASSQARDRVANEQFF
DNA: TGTGCCAGCAGCCAGGCCCGGGACAGGGTGGCCAATGAGCAGTTCTTC

V: TRBV20-1
size: few
J: TRBJ2-1
D: TRBD2
CDR3: CSARSGTSGGAAEFF
DNA: TGCAGTGCTAGATCCGGGACTAGCGGGGGGGCCGCGGAGTTCTTC

V: TRBV12-5
size: many
J: TRBJ1-4
D: .
CDR3: CASGGATNEKLFF
DNA: TGTGCTAGTGGTGGTGCAACTAATGAAAAACTGTTTTTT

V: TRBV7-7
size: .
J: TRBJ2-5
D: .
CDR3: CASSTSPALAETQYF
DNA: TGTGCCAGCAGCACTTCCCCGGCCCTTGCGGAGACCCAGTACTTC

V: TRBV29-1
size: many
J: TRBJ2-1
D: TRBD2
CDR3: CSVFRTSGGSHNEQFF
DNA: TGCAGCGTTTTTCGGACTAGCGGGGGGTCCCACAATGAGCAGTTCTTC

V: TRBV28
size: .
J: TRBJ1-1
D: TRBD1
CDR3: CASSPPRGLKTEAFF
DNA: TGTGCCAGCAGTCCACCCAGGGGGTTAAAGACTGAAGCTTTCTTT

V: TRBV12-3/TRBV12-4
size: few
J: TRBJ1-1
D: .
CDR3: CASSLALAKGDTEAFF
DNA: TGTGCCAGCAGTTTAGCCCTCGCCAAAGGGGACACTGAAGCTTTCTTT

V: TRBV6-5
size: few
J: TRBJ1-5
D: .
CDR3: CASSYSHSLSNQPQHF
DNA: TGTGCCAGCAGTTACTCTCACAGCCTTAGCAATCAGCCCCAGCATTTT

V: TRBV5-1
size: few
J: TRBJ2-3
D: .
CDR3: CASSLVVGGAGATDTQYF
DNA: TGCGCCAGCAGCTTGGTCGTAGGTGGTGCGGGGGCCACAGATACGCAGTATTTT

V: TRBV6-6
size: few
J: TRBJ1-2
D: TRBD1
CDR3: CASSEDREAGYTF
DNA: TGTGCCAGCAGCGAGGACAGGGAGGCTGGCTACACCTTC

V: TRBV5-4
size: few
J: TRBJ2-3
D: .
CDR3: CASSLVPSRTDTQYF
DNA: TGTGCCAGCAGCTTGGTTCCTAGCCGAACAGATACGCAGTATTTT

V: TRBV4-2
size: few
J: TRBJ2-5
D: .
CDR3: CASSSTQGAETQYF
DNA: TGTGCCAGCAGCTCTACCCAAGGGGCGGAGACCCAGTACTTC

V: TRBV4-3
size: few
J: TRBJ2-5
D: .
CDR3: CASSQDPGKTQYF
DNA: TGCGCCAGCAGCCAAGATCCTGGGAAGACCCAGTACTTC

V: TRBV4-3
size: many
J: TRBJ2-5
D: .
CDR3: CASSQDTGVKTQYF
DNA: TGCGCCAGCAGCCAAGATACAGGAGTGAAGACCCAGTACTTC

V: TRBV20-1
size: .
J: TRBJ2-7
D: TRBD1
CDR3: CSASPAGQGGSWAYEQYF
DNA: TGCAGTGCTAGCCCCGCGGGACAGGGAGGCAGCTGGGCCTACGAGCAGTACTTC

V: TRBV6-5
size: few
J: TRBJ2-1
D: TRBD2
CDR3: CASSWTLLAGGHNEQFF
DNA: TGTGCCAGCAGTTGGACATTACTAGCGGGGGGGCATAATGAGCAGTTCTTC

V: TRBV10-3
size: many
J: TRBJ1-6
D: TRBD1
CDR3: CATRDSGSSYNSPLHF
DNA: TGTGCCACCCGGGACAGTGGGAGCTCCTATAATTCACCCCTCCACTTT

V: TRBV4-3
size: few
J: TRBJ2-1
D: TRBD2
CDR3: CASSQERGDPSSSYNEQFF
DNA: TGCGCCAGCAGCCAAGAGCGGGGGGATCCCTCGAGCTCCTACAATGAGCAGTTCTTC

V: TRBV7-8
size: .
J: TRBJ2-7
D: TRBD1
CDR3: CASRSSGTGGYEQYF
DNA: TGTGCCAGCAGGTCTTCCGGGACAGGTGGTTACGAGCAGTACTTC